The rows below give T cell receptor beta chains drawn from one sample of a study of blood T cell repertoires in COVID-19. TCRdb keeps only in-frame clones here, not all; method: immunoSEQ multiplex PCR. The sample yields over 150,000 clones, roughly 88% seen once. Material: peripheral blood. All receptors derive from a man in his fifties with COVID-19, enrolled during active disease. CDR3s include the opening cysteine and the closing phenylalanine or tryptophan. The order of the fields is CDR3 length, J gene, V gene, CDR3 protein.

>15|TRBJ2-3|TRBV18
CASSPNLASTDTQYF
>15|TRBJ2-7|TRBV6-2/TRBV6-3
CASSYSTGIFSEQYF
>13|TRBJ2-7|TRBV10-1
CASSFSVRDEQYF
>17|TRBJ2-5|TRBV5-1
CASSLDQLTGTGETQYF
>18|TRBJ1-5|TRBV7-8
CASSLGGRGEYSNQPQHF
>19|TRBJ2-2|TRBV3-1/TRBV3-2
CASSQDLRGINLRTGELFF
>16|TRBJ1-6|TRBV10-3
CAISEPDRVYNSPLHF
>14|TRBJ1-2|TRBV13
CASSLAGKAYGYTF
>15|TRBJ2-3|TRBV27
CASARGLDLPDTQYF
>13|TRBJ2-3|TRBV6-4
CASSGGSTDTQYF
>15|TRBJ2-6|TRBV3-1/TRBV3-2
CASSLTGNGANVLTF
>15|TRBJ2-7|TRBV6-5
CASSYSGTGTYEQYF
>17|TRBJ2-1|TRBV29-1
CSVVGLRSSGRAYEQFF
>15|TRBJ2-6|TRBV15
CATSKGAPGANVLTF
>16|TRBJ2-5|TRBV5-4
CASSLGTNLEGETQYF
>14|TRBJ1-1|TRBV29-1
CSVHEGRTYTEAFF
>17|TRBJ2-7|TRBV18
CASSHGLAGDPLYEQYF
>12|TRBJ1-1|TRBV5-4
CASSSGYPEAFF
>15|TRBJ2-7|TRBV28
CASSSAGTGVHEQYF
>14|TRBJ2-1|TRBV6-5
CASSYPGLAGEQFF
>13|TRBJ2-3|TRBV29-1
CSVEQQKRDTQYF
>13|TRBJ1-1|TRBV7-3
CASSLSPYTEAFF
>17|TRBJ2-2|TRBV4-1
CASSQVRLVTVGGELFF
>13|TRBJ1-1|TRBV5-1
CASRRTENTEAFF
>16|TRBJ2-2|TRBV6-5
CASSWTGPANTGELFF
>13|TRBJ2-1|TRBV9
CASSAGTGSLEFF
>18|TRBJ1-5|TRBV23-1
CASSQSRQGGHSNQPQHF
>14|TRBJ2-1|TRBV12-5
CASALAGEWNEQFF
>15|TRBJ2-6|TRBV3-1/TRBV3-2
CASSQDLSGANVLTF
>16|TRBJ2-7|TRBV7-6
CASSIGTSGGTYEQYF
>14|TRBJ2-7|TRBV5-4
CASSPDRRVYEQYF
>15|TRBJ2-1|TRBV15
CATSSPTFSYNEQFF
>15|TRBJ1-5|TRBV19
CASRNRRYSNQPQHF